Listed below are T cell receptor beta chains from one sample, sequenced in a study of identical twins. MiXCR, applied by TCRdb to the 5' RACE reads, yields one record per CDR3 protein. Of about 240,000 distinct CDR3 sequences in the sample, 12% were seen once. The same data also went into a second study, on yellow fever vaccine responses in identical twins.

Sequencing was done on a sample of memory (CD45RO+) T cells sorted from blood. The receptor source for this set is a woman aged 18-29 years in good health. The CDR3 runs from the conserved cysteine through the conserved F or W. Each record gives: clone size, V gene, D gene, J gene, CDR3 protein, CDR3 DNA. The D gene is left open where the match is weak. Only part of the rows carry a size: once, few, many, or a class if the clone is expanded.

clone size: .; V gene: TRBV2; D gene: .; J gene: TRBJ2-3; CDR3 protein: CASSPRLRQQYF; CDR3 DNA: TGTGCCAGCAGTCCGAGACTCCGCCAGCAGTATTTT
clone size: many; V gene: TRBV28; D gene: .; J gene: TRBJ2-5; CDR3 protein: CASSSRGLGQFQETQYF; CDR3 DNA: TGTGCCAGCAGTTCTCGAGGACTCGGACAGTTCCAAGAGACCCAGTACTTC
clone size: many; V gene: TRBV12-3/TRBV12-4; D gene: .; J gene: TRBJ1-6; CDR3 protein: CASSPRGVPNSPLHF; CDR3 DNA: TGTGCCAGCAGCCCGAGGGGGGTCCCAAATTCACCCCTCCACTTT
clone size: many; V gene: TRBV28; D gene: .; J gene: TRBJ2-5; CDR3 protein: CASSSGKVWSSQETQYF; CDR3 DNA: TGTGCCAGCAGTTCCGGGAAGGTATGGAGTTCACAAGAGACCCAGTACTTC
clone size: .; V gene: TRBV7-2; D gene: TRBD2; J gene: TRBJ2-1; CDR3 protein: CASSLWLAGELGNEQFF; CDR3 DNA: TGTGCCAGCAGCTTATGGCTAGCGGGAGAGTTAGGCAATGAGCAGTTCTTC
clone size: many; V gene: TRBV19; D gene: .; J gene: TRBJ2-2; CDR3 protein: CASSQGPPTGELFF; CDR3 DNA: TGTGCCAGTAGTCAAGGGCCACCCACCGGGGAGCTGTTTTTT
clone size: .; V gene: TRBV27; D gene: .; J gene: TRBJ2-3; CDR3 protein: CASSWRVGGGPDTQYF; CDR3 DNA: TGTGCCAGCAGTTGGAGGGTAGGGGGAGGACCAGATACGCAGTATTTT
clone size: .; V gene: TRBV19; D gene: TRBD2; J gene: TRBJ2-1; CDR3 protein: CASSIDGSGANEQFF; CDR3 DNA: TGTGCCAGTAGTATAGATGGTAGCGGGGCCAATGAGCAGTTCTTC
clone size: many; V gene: TRBV5-1; D gene: .; J gene: TRBJ2-3; CDR3 protein: CASSFSGRADTQYF; CDR3 DNA: TGCGCCAGCAGCTTTTCCGGGAGAGCAGATACGCAGTATTTT
clone size: .; V gene: TRBV10-3; D gene: .; J gene: TRBJ2-7; CDR3 protein: CAIRTLSYEQYF; CDR3 DNA: TGTGCCATCAGGACGTTGAGCTACGAGCAGTACTTC
clone size: many; V gene: TRBV30; D gene: .; J gene: TRBJ2-7; CDR3 protein: CAWSEPSVNEQYF; CDR3 DNA: TGTGCCTGGAGTGAGCCTAGCGTAAACGAGCAGTACTTC
clone size: .; V gene: TRBV20-1; D gene: TRBD1; J gene: TRBJ1-3; CDR3 protein: CSARLTGGFGTIYF; CDR3 DNA: TGCAGTGCTAGACTGACAGGGGGATTCGGCACCATATATTTT
clone size: many; V gene: TRBV7-9; D gene: .; J gene: TRBJ2-7; CDR3 protein: CASSRGATYEQYF; CDR3 DNA: TGTGCCAGCAGCCGCGGGGCTACCTACGAGCAGTACTTC
clone size: many; V gene: TRBV5-1; D gene: .; J gene: TRBJ2-2; CDR3 protein: CASSRTSQTNTGELFF; CDR3 DNA: TGCGCCAGCAGCCGGACAAGCCAAACCAACACCGGGGAGCTGTTTTTT
clone size: .; V gene: TRBV5-4; D gene: .; J gene: TRBJ2-1; CDR3 protein: CASSFSDSYNEQFF; CDR3 DNA: TGTGCCAGCAGCTTTTCGGACTCGTACAATGAGCAGTTCTTC
clone size: many; V gene: TRBV29-1; D gene: .; J gene: TRBJ1-2; CDR3 protein: CSVTGTKYGYTF; CDR3 DNA: TGCAGCGTGACCGGGACAAAATATGGCTACACCTTC
clone size: many; V gene: TRBV20-1; D gene: .; J gene: TRBJ2-5; CDR3 protein: CRSGQETQYF; CDR3 DNA: TGCAGGAGCGGACAAGAGACCCAGTACTTC
clone size: .; V gene: TRBV5-6; D gene: TRBD1; J gene: TRBJ1-1; CDR3 protein: CASSSTGHYTEAFF; CDR3 DNA: TGTGCCAGCAGCTCGACAGGGCATTACACTGAAGCTTTCTTT
clone size: few; V gene: TRBV2; D gene: TRBD2; J gene: TRBJ2-3; CDR3 protein: CASSEDSGGAGDTQYF; CDR3 DNA: TGTGCCAGCAGTGAAGATAGCGGGGGGGCCGGGGATACGCAGTATTTT
clone size: many; V gene: TRBV12-3/TRBV12-4; D gene: .; J gene: TRBJ1-5; CDR3 protein: CASSSGVGSNQPQHF; CDR3 DNA: TGTGCCAGCAGTTCAGGGGTGGGTAGCAATCAGCCCCAGCATTTT
clone size: .; V gene: TRBV18; D gene: .; J gene: TRBJ2-2; CDR3 protein: CASSPVRQMNTGELFF; CDR3 DNA: TGTGCCAGCTCACCAGTTCGGCAAATGAACACCGGGGAGCTATTTTTT
clone size: .; V gene: TRBV20-1; D gene: .; J gene: TRBJ2-1; CDR3 protein: CSARGHRGPIYNEQFF; CDR3 DNA: TGCAGTGCTAGAGGCCACCGGGGGCCAATCTACAATGAGCAGTTCTTC
clone size: many; V gene: TRBV29-1; D gene: .; J gene: TRBJ2-7; CDR3 protein: CSVVSASVHEQYF; CDR3 DNA: TGCAGCGTTGTTTCGGCTAGCGTCCACGAGCAGTACTTC
clone size: few; V gene: TRBV20-1; D gene: TRBD2; J gene: TRBJ2-1; CDR3 protein: CSARRGGAYNEQFF; CDR3 DNA: TGCAGTGCTAGACGCGGGGGGGCCTACAATGAGCAGTTCTTC